This T cell receptor beta chain appears in the sequencing data of a study of response to subunit inactivated influenza vaccine. Regarding the study as a whole: Seasonal influenza vaccination, on each occasion, was suggested by the authors to recruit few new T cells.

TCRdb ran MiXCR on the RT-PCR reads and lists one entry per CDR3 protein. This sample carries roughly 570,000 distinct CDR3 sequences, 11% to 15% of them seen once, and the ten largest clones take roughly 10%. This clonotype was recorded a few times. Its cognate antigen is unknown. The V gene lost 5 bases and the J gene lost 3 bases, with 7 bases spanning the gap. Germline values: CDR1 SGHTA, CDR2 FQGNSA. CDR3 size: 13 residues. The TCR was taken from a man in his fifties or sixties who received an inactivated influenza vaccine. Sequenced here: PBMCs from blood, sampled 11 to 12 days after vaccination. V gene TRBV7-2 combines with J gene TRBJ2-2; no clear D. The CDR3 nucleotides read TGTGCCAGCAGCGAGCGATACACCGGGGAGCTGTTTTTT. As protein: CASSERYTGELFF. The full variable domain, in which reference TRBV7-2 and TRBJ2-2 provide the parts outside the CDR3, is GAGVSQSPSNKVTEKGKDVELRCDPISGHTALYWYRQSLGQGLEFLIYFQGNSAPDKSGLPSDRFSAERTGGSVSTLTIQRTQQEDSAVYLCASSERYTGELFFGEGSRLTVL.